This T cell receptor beta chain was sequenced for a study of blood T cell repertoires in COVID-19. Study summary: The samples span acute and convalescent COVID-19 from the United States, Italy and Spain.

Germline CDR1 and CDR2: SGHAT and FQDESV (reference sequence). There are 12 residues in the CDR3. V lost 4 bases to trimming and J lost 8 bases, with 9 bases between them. The table came from immunoSEQ multiplex PCR; TCRdb's copy has only in-frame clones and leaves some out. This sample has 190,000 or so clones, with around 87% found just once. The J gene is TRBJ2-1, the V gene TRBV11-1, with D unclear. The sample comprised peripheral blood. The TCR was taken from a man aged 35-49 years with active or convalescent COVID-19. The CDR3 protein is CASSSPLDEQFF. CDR3 coding DNA: TGTGCCAGCAGCTCCCCCCTCGATGAGCAGTTCTTC.